The clone carrying this TCR beta chain was counted a few times. Its cognate antigen is unknown. The data originate from a study of T-cell reconstitution after alpha-beta-depleted transplantation in children. Study findings and constraints: T-cell counts and diversity were attributed mostly to newly produced T cells one year after transplant. TCRbeta diversity was high at day 60 in some patients (a result of surviving recipient T cells and thymic progenitors). At around two months after transplant, the alpha-beta T cells were reportedly derived from several hundred expanded clones that came from non-depleted graft cells.

A library of TCRbeta sequences, prepared with unique molecular identifiers, was generated. TCRdb passed the PCR reads through MiXCR, listing each CDR3 protein once. The sample includes about a million distinct CDR3 sequences, roughly 29% seen only once; the top ten take 28%. Trimming cost V 5 bases and J 7 bases, with 17 bases left between them. The CDR3 has 14 amino acids. This TCR derives from a boy under two years old who had a stem cell transplant for SCID, so the T cells may come from the graft donor. The gene calls are TRBV12-3 or TRBV12-4 and TRBJ2-5, with TRBD2 as a possible D gene (6 bases). Specimen: PBMCs, mostly from graft donor cells, collected 360 days after TCRalphabeta/CD19-depleted stem cell transplant. CDR3 DNA: TGTGCCAGCAGTCCTCGCCTCAGGGAGGCGACCCAGTACTTC. This encodes CASSPRLREATQYF.